This entry features one T cell receptor beta chain sequence. Produced via immunoSEQ multiplex PCR; TCRdb's table is partial and in-frame only. In the table there are about 400,000 clones, approximately 89% of which are singletons. This sample was taken from a study of Ad26.COV2.S vaccination and SARS-CoV-2 variants. Study information: Ad26.COV2.S, an intramuscular injection, was given once or twice 56 days apart.

Treatment specified: 15 to 20 received Ad26.COV2.S at low or high dose, single or two shots; about 5 received placebo; per-sample allocation not given. Day 63 after the first vaccine or placebo injection was the time point for sampling. Sample: peripheral blood, taken in a trial of Ad26.COV2.S vaccine versus placebo. The clonotype comes from a person between 18 and 65 years old who received the Ad26.COV2.S COVID-19 vaccine or a placebo.

CDR3 in DNA: TGTGCCAGCATGGGGAGCGGGAGGGGAGATACGCAGTATTTT. Translation gives CASMGSGRGDTQYF. The V gene is TRBV2, the J gene TRBJ2-3; TRBD2 agrees at 10 bases. This CDR3 has 14 amino acids. CDR1 is SNHLY, CDR2 FYNNEI, per germline. Trimming took 7 bases from V and 5 from J; bases not matched to a gene: 6. Drawing the rest from reference TRBV2 and TRBJ2-3, the complete variable domain is EPEVTQTPSHQVTQMGQEVILRCVPISNHLYFYWYRQILGQKVEFLVSFYNNEISEKSEIFDDQFSVERPDGSNFTLKIRSTKLEDSAMYFCASMGSGRGDTQYFGPGTRLTVL.